The 6 T cell receptor beta chains presented below share a single source sample, sequenced in a study of blood T cell repertoires in COVID-19. Libraries were prepared by immunoSEQ multiplex PCR; TCRdb keeps only in-frame clonotypes and omits some of them. Among 150,000 or so clones listed, roughly 88% were seen once. The specimen sequenced was PBMCs or T cells enriched from blood (not recorded which). The origin of the receptors is a man aged 50 to 60 who had recovered from COVID-19.

The V and J genes are TRBV10-2 and TRBJ1-2; 11 bases fit TRBD1. The CDR3 sequence is 13 residues long. Germline assignment: CDR1 WSHSY and CDR2 SAAADI. V shed 8 bases and J 7 bases; nucleotides not matched to a gene: 6. Here the CDR3 reads CASQGQGALGYTF. The CDR3 region has the DNA TGCGCCAGCCAAGGACAGGGGGCGCTTGGCTACACCTTC.

This clone was found once. The rearrangement links TRBV7-3 to TRBJ1-1; a weak D match, TRBD1 (6 bases). The germline V and J ends were trimmed by 5 bases and 7 bases, with 11 bases remaining between them. Germline CDR1 SGHTA, CDR2 FQGTGA. The CDR3 runs 12 residues. The CDR3 DNA sequence: TGTGCCAGCAGCCCGGGGGGCAGTGAAGCTTTCTTT. Residues: CASSPGGSEAFF.

V gene TRBV2 combines with J gene TRBJ1-2; D possibly corresponds to TRBD1 (6 bases). Germline V CDR1 and CDR2: SNHLY, FYNNEI. V was cut by 3 bases and J by 4 bases, with 18 bases left in between. The CDR3 spans 16 residues. Written as DNA, the CDR3 is TGTGCCAGCAGTGATGGGTGGACAGCCCTTAGCTATGGCTACACCTTC. It translates to CASSDGWTALSYGYTF.

The rearrangement joins TRBV28 to TRBJ1-1; 8 bases are shared with TRBD1. Unmatched junction bases numbered 17, after V lost 6 bases and J lost 5 bases. Per germline, CDR1 MDHEN and CDR2 SYDVKM. The CDR3 has 17 residues. This CDR3 reads CASSPDRVLASQTEAFF. The CDR3 region has the DNA TGTGCCAGCAGCCCGGACAGGGTCTTGGCTAGTCAGACTGAAGCTTTCTTT.

The chain links TRBV9 to TRBJ2-6; 10 bases are a match to TRBD2. With V trimmed by 3 bases and J by 0 bases, 9 bases remained unmatched. The germline gives CDR1 SGDLS, CDR2 YYNGEE. The length of the CDR3 is 19 residues. Written as DNA, the CDR3 is TGTGCCAGCAGCGCCCGATCCACTAGCGGGAACTCTGGGGCCAACGTCCTGACTTTC. Its translation is CASSARSTSGNSGANVLTF.

The table lists this clone with a few counts. This CDR3 is also generated by other DNA sequences in the sample. The genes are TRBV18 and TRBJ2-3; D is unclear. The CDR3 runs to 13 residues. Deletions cut 0 bases from V and 6 bases from J, with 7 bases between. The germline gives CDR1 KGHSH, CDR2 LQKENI. As DNA, the CDR3 is TGTGCCAGCTCACCACCGTTCACTGATACGCAGTATTTT. Translating it yields CASSPPFTDTQYF.